This TCR beta chain was identified during a study of neurological immune-mediated disorders. General study findings and limits: It was HTLV-1-associated myelopathy that showed the most TCR clonal expansion, while multiple sclerosis showed the least, falling below healthy controls.

This clonotype was counted at least ten times. Its antigen is not identified. The cells used in sorted libraries, CD4+ or CD8+ T cells, numbered more than 850,000. Each TCR transcript was tagged with a 10-nucleotide random UMI during 5'RACE. The output of every sequencing run, over 190 million TCR-beta sequences, came from 15-18 subjects. Each CDR3 protein is one row after TCRdb ran MiXCR on the 5' RACE reads. The table has roughly 18,000 distinct CDR3 sequences, around 13% seen once. The CDR3 is 16 amino acids. From germline, CDR1 is SGHRS and CDR2 YFSETQ. The trim removed 4 bases at V and 1 base at J, leaving 6 bases unmatched.

This chain uses TRBV5-1 with TRBJ1-1; the match to TRBD1 covers 11 bases. The source is a woman in her sixties or seventies with HTLV-1-associated myelopathy (HAM/TSP). Sequenced sample: CD4+ T cells from blood. Here the CDR3 reads CASSLHGQGANTEAFF. CDR3 DNA sequence: TGCGCCAGCAGCCTTCACGGACAGGGGGCGAACACTGAAGCTTTCTTT.